A selection of T cell receptor beta chains follows, all from one sample in a study of T cells in Graves' hyperthyroidism and ophthalmopathy. MiXCR, run by TCRdb on the multiplex PCR reads, gives a single entry per CDR3 protein. The table lists 490,000 or so distinct CDR3 sequences, more than 15% of them singletons. Sequencing was carried out using blood. These receptors came from a woman aged 25 to 39 with Graves' ophthalmopathy. Both conserved end residues are part of each CDR3. D genes are given only for firm matches. Not all rows give a size; the values are once, few, many and, for expanded clones, a class.

v_gene: TRBV6-1
abundance: .
j_gene: TRBJ2-3
d_gene: .
CDR3aa: CASRSKVSDTQYF
CDR3nt: TGTGCCAGCAGATCGAAAGTGTCAGATACGCAGTATTTT

v_gene: TRBV18
abundance: many
j_gene: TRBJ2-3
d_gene: .
CDR3aa: CASSPPPDTQYF
CDR3nt: TGTGCCAGCTCACCACCGCCAGATACGCAGTATTTT

v_gene: TRBV14
abundance: few
j_gene: TRBJ2-1
d_gene: .
CDR3aa: CASSQEGPYSYDNEQFF
CDR3nt: TGTGCCAGCAGCCAAGAAGGTCCCTACAGCTATGACAATGAGCAGTTCTTC

v_gene: TRBV7-2
abundance: .
j_gene: TRBJ2-1
d_gene: .
CDR3aa: CASSSFDNNEQFF
CDR3nt: TGTGCCAGCAGCTCCTTCGACAACAATGAGCAGTTCTTC

v_gene: TRBV6-1
abundance: many
j_gene: TRBJ1-1
d_gene: .
CDR3aa: CASSSTSLGTEAFF
CDR3nt: TGTGCCAGCAGTTCGACCAGCCTAGGGACTGAAGCTTTCTTT

v_gene: TRBV7-9
abundance: .
j_gene: TRBJ2-6
d_gene: .
CDR3aa: CASRSGAAANVLTF
CDR3nt: TGTGCCAGCAGATCAGGGGCTGCGGCCAACGTCCTGACTTTC

v_gene: TRBV2
abundance: many
j_gene: TRBJ2-3
d_gene: .
CDR3aa: CASSTRLTDTQYF
CDR3nt: TGTGCCAGCAGTACACGCCTCACAGATACGCAGTATTTT

v_gene: TRBV28
abundance: many
j_gene: TRBJ2-3
d_gene: .
CDR3aa: CASEAATDTQYF
CDR3nt: TGTGCCAGCGAAGCCGCGACAGATACGCAGTATTTT

v_gene: TRBV10-1
abundance: .
j_gene: TRBJ1-2
d_gene: TRBD1
CDR3aa: CASSEPGQGMRGYTF
CDR3nt: TGCGCCAGCAGTGAGCCGGGACAGGGTATGCGAGGCTACACCTTC

v_gene: TRBV5-1
abundance: many
j_gene: TRBJ1-1
d_gene: TRBD1
CDR3aa: CASSLDREDTEAFF
CDR3nt: TGCGCCAGCAGCTTAGACAGGGAGGACACTGAAGCTTTCTTT

v_gene: TRBV19
abundance: .
j_gene: TRBJ1-4
d_gene: .
CDR3aa: CASSIRRGRSNEKLFF
CDR3nt: TGTGCCAGTAGTATAAGGAGGGGACGGTCTAATGAAAAACTGTTTTTT

v_gene: TRBV28
abundance: few
j_gene: TRBJ1-5
d_gene: .
CDR3aa: CASSFLQGVNQPQHF
CDR3nt: TGTGCCAGCAGTTTTCTCCAAGGGGTCAATCAGCCCCAGCATTTT

v_gene: TRBV30
abundance: .
j_gene: TRBJ1-4
d_gene: .
CDR3aa: CAWISKGFSRPRELFF
CDR3nt: TGTGCCTGGATTTCCAAAGGATTTTCTAGACCCCGCGAACTGTTTTTT

v_gene: TRBV5-1
abundance: many
j_gene: TRBJ2-1
d_gene: TRBD2
CDR3aa: CASRTSGNSYNEQFF
CDR3nt: TGCGCCAGCCGCACTAGCGGTAACTCCTACAATGAGCAGTTCTTC